A single sample is the source of the 19 T cell receptor beta chains below, sequenced in a study of blood T cells in healthy people across ages. It was with a sample-barcoded 5' primer and a J-beta primer mix that a second PCR of roughly 6 to 12 cycles was run. TCRdb ran MiXCR on the 5' RACE reads and lists one entry per CDR3 protein. Found here are some 1,000,000 distinct CDR3 sequences, around 25% of them singletons; the top ten hold approximately 0.7%. The same sample was also studied in work on T cells of mothers and their children.

Sequenced: blood. All receptors derive from a girl aged 2 to 9 in good health.

V and J are TRBV9 and TRBJ2-5; 9 bases map to TRBD2. After removal of 0 bases from V and 5 bases from J, the junction contained 14 bases not matched to a gene. Germline loops: CDR1 SGDLS, CDR2 YYNGEE. The CDR3 spans 18 residues. The CDR3 nucleotides are TGTGCCAGCAGCGTAGGTCCTAGCGGGAACCGGTTTAGGGAGACCCAGTACTTC. This gives the protein CASSVGPSGNRFRETQYF.

The J gene is TRBJ1-1, the V gene TRBV11-3; tentative D call: TRBD1 (6 bases). The CDR3 consists of 17 residues. The V and J ends lost 5 bases and 1 base respectively, with 20 bases between them. The V gene's germline CDR1 is SGHNT and CDR2 YENEEA. The CDR3 sequence is CASSPKTGWPTNTEAFF. The CDR3 DNA sequence: TGTGCCAGCAGCCCTAAGACAGGATGGCCCACGAACACTGAAGCTTTCTTT.

The chain couples TRBV7-2 to TRBJ2-3, with TRBD1 matching 9 bases. The V gene end was trimmed by 5 bases and the J gene end by 8 bases; junction bases not matched to a gene: 11. This CDR3 is built from 15 residues. Germline V gene lookup returns CDR1 SGHTA and CDR2 FQGNSA. In nucleotides, the CDR3 is TGTGCCAGCAGCCTCCGACAGGGGGTAATAGCTACGCAGTATTTT. Its translation: CASSLRQGVIATQYF.

This chain uses TRBV2 with TRBJ2-1; 8 bases align to TRBD2. The CDR3 totals 18 residues. Per germline, CDR1 SNHLY and CDR2 FYNNEI. V shed 4 bases, J shed 0 bases, and the junction held 11 bases outside the gene matches. The CDR3 nucleotides are TGTGCCAGCAGTGTCACTAGCGGTCTCACAAGCTCCTACAATGAGCAGTTCTTC. It translates to CASSVTSGLTSSYNEQFF.

V gene TRBV28 combines with J gene TRBJ2-1, with 9 bases identical to TRBD2. Judging by the DNA end, TRBJ2-7 fits better; the J call may be wrong. CDR1 and CDR2 (germline): MDHEN, SYDVKM. This CDR3 is 16 amino acids long. CDR3 nucleotides: TGTGCCAGCAGTTCTCGCCCGGGACTAGCCACTTACGAGCAGTACTTC. This codes for CASSSRPGLATYEQYF.

The V call is TRBV6-5, the J call TRBJ1-2; D may be TRBD1 (5 bases). Germline V gives CDR1 MNHEY, CDR2 SVGAGI. The CDR3 loop spans 13 amino acids. Trimming took off 0 bases at V and 8 bases at J, with 10 bases between the two ends. The CDR3 loop reads CASSYSGGRGYTF. In nucleotides, the CDR3 is TGTGCCAGCAGTTACTCGGGGGGGAGAGGCTACACCTTC.

The chain combines TRBV24-1 with TRBJ2-7, with D perhaps matching TRBD2 (5 bases). Germline CDR1 KGHDR, CDR2 SFDVKD. CDR3 length: 14 residues. V lost 5 bases and J 1 base, leaving 11 bases between the germline ends. CDR3 sequence: CATSGGSQSYEQYF. CDR3 DNA sequence: TGTGCCACCAGTGGAGGGTCCCAATCCTACGAGCAGTACTTC.

V is TRBV10-3 and J is TRBJ1-1, with D possibly TRBD1 on 5 matching bases. The CDR3 is 12 residues long. The germline V and J ends were trimmed by 6 bases and 0 bases, with 5 bases remaining between them. Germline CDR1 and CDR2: ENHRY and SYGVKD. CDR3 protein: CAIRGVNTEAFF. The CDR3 DNA sequence: TGTGCCATCAGAGGGGTGAACACTGAAGCTTTCTTT.

The chain uses TRBV6-1 and TRBJ1-2; perhaps TRBD1 as D (5 bases). Germline lookup yields CDR1 MNHNS and CDR2 SASEGT. The CDR3 has 14 amino acids. The ends were cut back, 3 bases at V and 4 bases at J, with 12 bases in the middle. For the CDR3, the DNA is TGTGCCAGCAGTGACCCTCTGGGGGTCTATGGCTACACCTTC. Protein product: CASSDPLGVYGYTF.

In its sample, this clonotype was seen a few times. The rearrangement joins TRBV10-3 to TRBJ2-2; possible D gene TRBD2, 5 bases. Deletions cut 4 bases from V and 4 bases from J, with 10 bases between. Germline loops: CDR1 ENHRY, CDR2 SYGVKD. The CDR3 length is 14 residues. The CDR3: CAISGLEGTGELFF. The CDR3 DNA follows: TGTGCCATCAGTGGGCTCGAGGGCACCGGGGAGCTGTTTTTT.

The chain links TRBV2 to TRBJ2-3; D uncertain. The CDR3 is made up of 16 amino acids. Trimming shortened V by 0 bases and J by 0 bases, and 10 bases separated the two germline ends. Per germline, CDR1 SNHLY and CDR2 FYNNEI. The CDR3 DNA reads TGTGCCAGCAGTGAAGCCGGAAGATCTAGCACAGATACGCAGTATTTT. It codes for CASSEAGRSSTDTQYF.

This clonotype was detected a few times. The rearrangement joins TRBV9 to TRBJ2-1, with 7 bases fitting TRBD1. CDR1 and CDR2 (germline): SGDLS, YYNGEE. V was pared by 3 bases and J by 3 bases, with 9 bases of the junction left unmatched. This CDR3 spans 16 amino acids. The CDR3 bases are TGTGCCAGCAGCGCTGCAGGGGGAACTGTCTACAATGAGCAGTTCTTC. As protein: CASSAAGGTVYNEQFF.

The chain links TRBV14 to TRBJ2-5; a possible D gene is TRBD2 (6 bases). The J call may be incorrect, as the DNA end agrees better with TRBJ2-7. Germline V CDR1 and CDR2: SGHDN, FVKESK. This CDR3 has 14 residues. The CDR3 coding sequence is TGTGCCAGCAGCCAAGAGGAGGGGCATGGCGAGCAGTACTTC. Residues: CASSQEEGHGEQYF.

V and J are TRBV12-3 or TRBV12-4 and TRBJ2-3; unclear D gene. This CDR3 has 17 residues. V was pared by 3 bases and J by 0 bases, with 16 bases between. Written as DNA, the CDR3 is TGTGCCAGCAGTTTTGGGGTAGCAGCTACTAGCACAGATACGCAGTATTTT. This translates into CASSFGVAATSTDTQYF.

This sequence joins TRBV7-2 and TRBJ2-5; D is unresolved. Between the trimmed V and J ends, which lost 5 bases and 5 bases, there was a span of 9 bases. The CDR3 has 12 amino acids. From germline, CDR1 is SGHTA and CDR2 FQGNSA. CDR3 bases: TGTGCCAGCAGCCCGTTTCGGGAGACCCAGTACTTC. It encodes CASSPFRETQYF.

This chain joins TRBV4-2 and TRBJ2-5; TRBD2 is a possible D gene (5 bases). Judging by the DNA end, TRBJ2-7 fits better; the J call may be wrong. This CDR3 region has 17 residues. The germline gives CDR1 LGHNA, CDR2 YNFKEQ. This chain's CDR3 is CASSQVRGGQRNYEQYF. DNA for the CDR3: TGTGCCAGCAGCCAAGTTCGGGGTGGGCAGCGGAACTACGAGCAGTACTTC.

This clonotype was found a few times. This rearrangement joins TRBV10-2 to TRBJ2-1, with a weak D call TRBD1 (6 bases). V dropped 8 bases and J dropped 5 bases, with 13 bases sitting between them. The CDR3 spans 13 residues. CDR1 is WSHSY, CDR2 SAAADI, per germline. The CDR3 DNA reads as TGCGCCAGCCTAGAGAGGGGGAACAATGAGCAGTTCTTC. Translated: CASLERGNNEQFF.

In its sample, this clonotype was seen a few times. This chain links TRBV6-2 or TRBV6-3 with TRBJ2-5; possibly TRBD2 for D (6 bases). The end of the DNA aligns better with TRBJ2-1, so the J call may be wrong. The CDR3 is 15 amino acids. Germline CDR1 reads MNHEY; CDR2 reads SVGEGT. CDR3 in DNA: TGTGCCAGCACATCCGGCGGGGTCAGGGACAATGAGCAGTTCTTC. Its protein is CASTSGGVRDNEQFF.

This clonotype was counted between two and nine times. V gene TRBV7-9 combines with J gene TRBJ2-7; 9 nucleotides agree with TRBD1. The V and J ends lost 2 bases and 1 base, in that order; junction bases with no gene match: 6. The germline gives CDR1 SEHNR, CDR2 FQNEAQ (reference sequence). CDR3 length: 16 amino acids. CDR3 DNA sequence: TGTGCCAGCAGCTTACCGGACAGGGGACCTTCCTACGAGCAGTACTTC. This codes for CASSLPDRGPSYEQYF.